Below, 24 T cell receptor beta chains from the same sample are listed, as sequenced in a study of control samples from healthy donors and cancer patients. TCRdb's table, derived via immunoSEQ multiplex PCR, lists solely in-frame clones and lacks some. This table holds about 130,000 clones, around 93% found once. Sequencing input: blood. Every receptor here comes from a man younger than 30 in good health.

This rearrangement joins TRBV19 to TRBJ2-1; TRBD1 agrees at 9 bases. Trimming at V came to 5 bases and at J to 4 bases, leaving 12 bases not matched to a gene. Germline lookup yields CDR1 LNHDA and CDR2 SQIVND (reference sequence). The CDR3 spans 17 residues. The chain's CDR3 is CASSGDRELFYYNEQFF. The CDR3 DNA reads TGTGCCAGTAGTGGGGACAGGGAACTGTTTTATTACAATGAGCAGTTCTTC.

The chain recombines TRBV7-2 with TRBJ1-3; tentative D call: TRBD1 (6 bases). Germline values: CDR1 SGHTA, CDR2 FQGNSA. The CDR3 runs to 16 residues. Trimming stripped 2 bases from V and 0 bases from J, with 11 bases between. The chain's CDR3 is CASSLLQGSSGNTIYF. CDR3 sequence (DNA): TGTGCCAGCAGCTTACTACAGGGCAGCTCTGGAAACACCATATATTTT.

J is TRBJ1-2 and V is TRBV19; a possible D gene is TRBD1 (5 bases). CDR3 length equals 14 residues. The germline V gene encodes CDR1 LNHDA and CDR2 SQIVND (reference sequence). V shed 2 bases and J shed 0 bases, with 7 bases lying between them. The CDR3 loop is CASSIRGANYGYTF. CDR3 in DNA: TGTGCCAGTAGTATACGGGGCGCTAACTATGGCTACACCTTC.

This clone has just one count. The genes are TRBV6-1 and TRBJ1-1; D is unclear. CDR3 length: 13 residues. Germline CDR1 is MNHNS and CDR2 is SASEGT. The V gene lost 1 base and the J gene lost 4 bases, with 7 bases spanning the gap. CDR3 sequence reads: CASSEDSSTEAFF. DNA of the CDR3: TGTGCCAGCAGTGAAGACAGTTCCACTGAAGCTTTCTTT.

This chain connects TRBV6-5 to TRBJ1-2; D is possibly TRBD1 (5 bases). From germline, CDR1 is MNHEY and CDR2 SVGAGI. The ends were cut back, 6 bases at V and 5 bases at J, with 10 bases in the middle. The CDR3 covers 12 residues. CDR3 sequence (DNA): TGTGCCAGCAGCCCGGGGGAATATGGCTACACCTTC. It translates to CASSPGEYGYTF.

This clone occurred once. This chain joins TRBV6-2 or TRBV6-3 and TRBJ1-1; D is uncertain. Germline lookup yields CDR1 MNHEY and CDR2 SVGEGT. CDR3 length equals 11 residues. Trimming removed 5 bases at V and 8 bases at J, with 9 bases between. The CDR3 here is CASSPGLEAFF. CDR3 DNA: TGTGCCAGCAGTCCAGGTTTGGAAGCTTTCTTT.

The chain uses TRBV6-5 and TRBJ2-2; unclear D gene. V lost 10 bases, J lost 3 bases, and 12 bases lay in between. The CDR3 covers 13 residues. The germline gives CDR1 MNHEY, CDR2 SVGAGI. The chain's CDR3 is CATKRTDTGELFF. The CDR3 DNA is TGTGCCACCAAGAGAACAGACACCGGGGAGCTGTTTTTT.

Concerning this clone: Other DNA sequences in the sample encode the same CDR3. This rearrangement joins TRBV7-2 to TRBJ2-3; maybe TRBD2 (7 bases). The CDR3 consists of 16 residues. The germline gives CDR1 SGHTA, CDR2 FQGNSA. Trimming shortened V by 7 bases and J by 4 bases, and 21 bases separated the two germline ends. The DNA of the CDR3 is TGTGCCAGCATCGAGGGGGGGGCGGGGAGCGCAGATACGCAGTATTTT. Encoded protein: CASIEGGAGSADTQYF.

The chain has TRBV5-6 and TRBJ2-5; D unresolved. The CDR3 contains 13 residues. Trimming cost V 7 bases and J 5 bases, with 15 bases left between them. Looked up from germline, CDR1 is SGHDT and CDR2 is YYEEEE. This CDR3 reads CASGLDLRETQYF. CDR3 bases: TGTGCCAGCGGATTAGACTTGCGGGAGACCCAGTACTTC.

The chain uses TRBV11-2 and TRBJ2-1, with D maybe TRBD2 (7 bases). The V end lost 0 bases, the J end lost 5 bases, and 14 bases lay between the germline ends. From germline, CDR1 is SGHAT and CDR2 FQNNGV. The CDR3 consists of 16 residues. The CDR3 DNA sequence: TGTGCCAGCAGCTTAGAGTGGCGGGGGCCTGACAATGAGCAGTTCTTC. As protein: CASSLEWRGPDNEQFF.

The rearrangement links TRBV5-1 to TRBJ2-3; D gene uncertain. Germline V CDR1 and CDR2: SGHRS, YFSETQ. The V gene lost 0 bases and the J gene lost 2 bases, with 7 bases spanning the gap. The CDR3 length is 14 residues. CDR3 loop: CASSLARNTDTQYF. CDR3 bases: TGCGCCAGCAGCTTGGCGAGAAACACAGATACGCAGTATTTT.

This clone was found a few times. The chain employs TRBV2 and TRBJ1-6; no reliable D call. Germline CDR1 and CDR2: SNHLY and FYNNEI. V shed 3 bases and J shed 4 bases, with 13 bases lying between them. The CDR3 sequence is 16 residues long. The CDR3 spells CASSEKGGEYNSPLHF. The CDR3 region has the DNA TGTGCCAGCAGTGAGAAGGGCGGGGAGTATAATTCACCCCTCCACTTT.

The rearrangement links TRBV29-1 to TRBJ2-5, with D possibly being TRBD1 (5 bases). The CDR3 covers 17 residues. Germline V CDR1 and CDR2: SQVTM, ANQGSEA. The V end lost 6 bases, the J end lost 0 bases, and 23 bases lay between the germline ends. This CDR3 is CSVYVRLQGAYQETQYF. The CDR3 DNA reads TGCAGCGTCTATGTCCGCCTTCAGGGCGCGTACCAAGAGACCCAGTACTTC.

This chain joins TRBV27 and TRBJ1-4; TRBD1 agrees at 9 bases. The CDR3 sequence is 12 residues long. The germline CDR1 and CDR2 sequences are MNHEY and SMNVEV (reference sequence). Germline trimming cut 8 bases from V and 7 bases from J; bases unmatched to any gene: 2. The CDR3 region has the DNA TGTGCCAGCGGGACAGGGACTGAAAAACTGTTTTTT. Translation: CASGTGTEKLFF.

As for this clone: A junction end diverges from the germline sequence, so it may reflect a read error. The chain recombines TRBV20-1 with TRBJ1-1; D is unclear. CDR1 and CDR2 (germline): DFQATT, SNEGSKA (reference sequence). This CDR3 contains 11 residues. CDR3 nucleotides: TGCAGTGCTTTTAACGGTGCAGAGCTCGTCTTT. It codes for CSAFNGAELVF.

The rearrangement links TRBV7-9 to TRBJ2-1, with D perhaps matching TRBD1 (6 bases). CDR1 is SEHNR and CDR2 is FQNEAQ in the germline V gene (reference sequence). V lost 3 bases and J 6 bases, leaving 15 bases between the germline ends. CDR3 size: 15 residues. This chain's CDR3 is CASSFSRTAPNEQFF. For the CDR3, the DNA is TGTGCCAGCAGCTTCAGTAGGACAGCCCCCAATGAGCAGTTCTTC. The full variable domain, with the rest looked up from reference TRBV7-9 and TRBJ2-1, is DTGVSQNPRHKITKRGQNVTFRCDPISEHNRLYWYRQTLGQGPEFLTYFQNEAQLEKSRLLSDRFSAERPKGSFSTLEIQRTEQGDSAMYLCASSFSRTAPNEQFFGPGTRLTVL.

This chain joins TRBV5-4 and TRBJ2-6; 9 bases fit TRBD1. Germline lookup yields CDR1 SGHNT and CDR2 YYREEE (reference sequence). The V segment lost 2 bases and the J segment 1 base; nucleotides outside the gene matches: 4. The CDR3 loop spans 17 amino acids. The CDR3 is CASSFGTGLSGANVLTF. The CDR3 region has the DNA TGTGCCAGCAGCTTTGGGACAGGGTTGTCTGGGGCCAACGTCCTGACTTTC. Using reference TRBV5-4 and TRBJ2-6 for the parts outside the CDR3, the full variable domain is ETGVTQSPTHLIKTRGQQVTLRCSSQSGHNTVSWYQQALGQGPQFIFQYYREEENGRGNFPPRFSGLQFPNYSSELNVNALELDDSALYLCASSFGTGLSGANVLTFGAGSRLTVL.

The rearrangement joins TRBV2 to TRBJ1-2, with D possibly TRBD1 on 5 matching bases. Trimming removed 7 bases at V and 4 bases at J, with 13 bases between. Germline CDR1 is SNHLY and CDR2 is FYNNEI. CDR3 length equals 13 residues. The CDR3 bases are TGTGCCAGCATTAATAGGGGTGCCTATGGCTACACCTTC. Translating gives CASINRGAYGYTF.

This chain connects TRBV10-2 to TRBJ2-5; 9 bases are a match to TRBD2. The V segment lost 1 base and the J segment 0 bases; nucleotides outside the gene matches: 3. Germline values: CDR1 WSHSY, CDR2 SAAADI. This CDR3 has 16 amino acids. The CDR3 here is CASSEWRGGNQETQYF. Written as DNA, the CDR3 is TGCGCCAGCAGTGAGTGGCGGGGGGGCAACCAAGAGACCCAGTACTTC.

The chain has TRBV6-5 and TRBJ1-2; D call uncertain. The V end lost 7 bases, the J end lost 2 bases, and 14 bases lay between the germline ends. The germline V gene has CDR1 MNHEY and CDR2 SVGAGI. The CDR3 length is 14 residues. In nucleotides, the CDR3 is TGTGCCAGCACATCCATGGGGATGAACTATGGCTACACCTTC. This encodes CASTSMGMNYGYTF.

The chain recombines TRBV5-6 with TRBJ1-6, with unresolved D. Trimming stripped 4 bases from V and 8 bases from J, with 13 bases between. The germline V gene has CDR1 SGHDT and CDR2 YYEEEE. The CDR3 is made up of 14 amino acids. In DNA form, the CDR3 reads TGTGCCAGCAGCAGCGATTTGAAGGATTCACCCCTCCACTTT. Protein sequence: CASSSDLKDSPLHF.

V is TRBV19 and J is TRBJ1-1; TRBD1 matches 7 bases. The CDR3 has 16 amino acids. The germline CDR1 and CDR2 sequences are LNHDA and SQIVND (reference sequence). With V trimmed by 3 bases and J by 0 bases, 7 bases remained unmatched. CDR3 coding DNA: TGTGCCAGTAGTATCTGGACAGGTGACATGAACACTGAAGCTTTCTTT. This encodes CASSIWTGDMNTEAFF.

CDR3 bases: TGTGCCAGTAGGGACAGGGAAAATAATTCACCCCTCCACTTT. Its protein is CASRDRENNSPLHF. This chain connects TRBV19 to TRBJ1-6, with 8 bases matching TRBD1. This CDR3 region has 14 residues. V was pared by 6 bases and J by 5 bases, with 3 bases of the junction left unmatched. Germline CDR1 is LNHDA and CDR2 is SQIVND (reference sequence).

The rearrangement links TRBV2 to TRBJ2-2; the D is unclear. This CDR3 is built from 12 residues. V lost 7 bases, J lost 1 base, and 4 bases lay in between. The V gene's germline CDR1 is SNHLY and CDR2 FYNNEI. DNA of the CDR3: TGTGCCAGCATGATGAACACCGGGGAGCTGTTTTTT. Translation gives CASMMNTGELFF.